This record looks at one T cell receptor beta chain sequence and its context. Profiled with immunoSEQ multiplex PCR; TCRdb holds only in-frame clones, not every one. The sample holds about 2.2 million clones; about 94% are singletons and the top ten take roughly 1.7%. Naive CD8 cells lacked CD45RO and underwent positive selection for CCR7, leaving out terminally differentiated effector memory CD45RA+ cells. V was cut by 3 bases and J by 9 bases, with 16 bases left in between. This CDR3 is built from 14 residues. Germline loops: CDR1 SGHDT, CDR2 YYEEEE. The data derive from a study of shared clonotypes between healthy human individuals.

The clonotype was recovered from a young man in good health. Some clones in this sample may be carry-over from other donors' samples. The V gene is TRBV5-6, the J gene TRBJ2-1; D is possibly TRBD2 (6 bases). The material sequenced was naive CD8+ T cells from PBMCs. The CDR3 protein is CASSSAPRAGEQFF. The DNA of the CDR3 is TGTGCCAGCAGCTCGGCCCCTCGAGCGGGTGAGCAGTTCTTC.